These 9 T cell receptor beta chains came from one sample sequenced in a study of cytomegalovirus exposure and HLA in healthy donors. PCR employed 60 Vbeta and 13 Jbeta primers. TCRdb's copy holds only in-frame clones and misses some; the assay was immunoSEQ multiplex PCR. The sample lists 150,000 to 200,000 clones, roughly 74% occurring once. Input material: PBMCs. These receptors all stem from a woman aged 40 to 55 in good health and CMV-seropositive.

The chain links TRBV11-1 to TRBJ2-5; D might be TRBD1 (6 bases). V was shortened by 3 bases and J by 1 base, with 12 bases between the two germline ends. The length of the CDR3 is 15 residues. CDR1 and CDR2 (germline): SGHAT, FQDESV (reference sequence). In DNA form, the CDR3 reads TGTGCCAGCAGCTTGAACCCAGGGGCCCAAGAGACCCAGTACTTC. Its protein is CASSLNPGAQETQYF.

A single count supports this clone. The chain combines TRBV4-2 with TRBJ2-1, with D uncertain. The CDR3 sequence is 16 residues long. V was shortened by 2 bases and J by 0 bases, with 11 bases between the two germline ends. Per the germline V gene, CDR1 is LGHNA and CDR2 is YNFKEQ. Here the CDR3 reads CASSQLSTHSYNEQFF. DNA of the CDR3: TGTGCCAGCAGCCAACTATCTACCCACTCCTACAATGAGCAGTTCTTC.

The chain couples TRBV7-3 to TRBJ2-3, with 7 bases lining up with TRBD1. This CDR3 spans 18 amino acids. Germline values: CDR1 SGHTA, CDR2 FQGTGA. V was clipped by 4 bases and J by 1 base; unmatched bases: 14. CDR3 sequence (DNA): TGTGCCAGCAGCTCCACCAAACTGACAGGGATGGGCACAGATACGCAGTATTTT. Translation: CASSSTKLTGMGTDTQYF.

The V and J genes are TRBV7-9 and TRBJ2-3; tentative D call: TRBD1 (5 bases). Trimming removed 3 bases from V and 4 bases from J, with 14 bases in between. Germline CDR1 reads SEHNR; CDR2 reads FQNEAQ (reference sequence). This CDR3 spans 15 amino acids. DNA of the CDR3: TGTGCCAGCAGCTTCCCTAAAATAGGGGCAGATACGCAGTATTTT. This sequence encodes CASSFPKIGADTQYF.

This chain uses TRBV4-3 with TRBJ2-2; 9 nucleotides align to TRBD1. Germline CDR1 reads LGHNA; CDR2 reads YSLEER. There are 17 residues in the CDR3. V shed 3 bases and J 1 base; nucleotides not matched to a gene: 6. CDR3 in DNA: TGCGCCAGCAGCCATTCTCCGGGACAGGGGAACACCGGGGAGCTGTTTTTT. This sequence encodes CASSHSPGQGNTGELFF.

This chain joins TRBV5-4 and TRBJ1-1; 9 bases are a match to TRBD1. The CDR3 consists of 16 residues. The J segment lost 0 bases and the V segment lost 4 bases, leaving 7 bases of the junction unmatched. From germline, CDR1 is SGHNT and CDR2 YYREEE (reference sequence). The CDR3 loop is CASSQGQGTMNTEAFF. The CDR3 nucleotides read TGTGCCAGCAGCCAGGGACAGGGAACGATGAACACTGAAGCTTTCTTT.

This clone was counted between two and nine times. This chain links TRBV27 with TRBJ2-7; 9 bases are a match to TRBD1. Germline lookup yields CDR1 MNHEY and CDR2 SMNVEV (reference sequence). Germline trimming cut 6 bases from V and 3 bases from J; bases unmatched to any gene: 6. This CDR3 region has 14 residues. This chain's CDR3 is CASSRQGGVYEQYF. CDR3 nucleotide sequence: TGTGCCAGCAGCCGACAGGGGGGGGTCTACGAGCAGTACTTC.

V gene TRBV7-3 combines with J gene TRBJ2-2; 8 nucleotides match TRBD1. The germline V gene has CDR1 SGHTA and CDR2 FQGTGA. J lost 7 bases, V lost 6 bases, and 10 bases had no gene match. The CDR3 extends over 15 amino acids. This chain's CDR3 is CASSPLQGVIGELFF. The CDR3 DNA follows: TGTGCCAGCAGTCCATTACAGGGGGTGATCGGGGAGCTGTTTTTT.

The rearrangement uses TRBV5-1 and TRBJ1-5, with unresolved D. Trimming took 0 bases from V and 2 from J, leaving 6 bases between them. Germline CDR1 and CDR2: SGHRS and YFSETQ. The CDR3 loop spans 14 amino acids. The CDR3 spells CASSLGSGNQPQHF. CDR3 DNA sequence: TGCGCCAGCAGCTTGGGCAGTGGCAATCAGCCCCAGCATTTT.